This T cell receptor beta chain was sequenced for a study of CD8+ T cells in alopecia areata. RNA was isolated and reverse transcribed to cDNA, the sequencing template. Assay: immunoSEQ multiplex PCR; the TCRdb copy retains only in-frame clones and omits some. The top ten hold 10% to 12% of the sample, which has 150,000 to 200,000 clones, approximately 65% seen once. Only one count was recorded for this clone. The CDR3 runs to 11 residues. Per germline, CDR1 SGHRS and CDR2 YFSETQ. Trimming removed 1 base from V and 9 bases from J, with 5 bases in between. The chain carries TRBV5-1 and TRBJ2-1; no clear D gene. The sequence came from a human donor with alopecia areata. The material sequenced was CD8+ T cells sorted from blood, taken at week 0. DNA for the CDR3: TGCGCCAGCAGCTTGTTGACTGAGCAGTTCTTC. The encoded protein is CASSLLTEQFF.